What follows describes a single T cell receptor beta chain. Original processing notes: Amplified reference gene primers provided the basis for estimating nucleated cell counts. Only in-frame clones appear in the TCRdb table, and some are missing; sequencing was by immunoSEQ multiplex PCR. V and J calls and clone size come straight from that table; D and trimming were deduced from the DNA. The profile shows roughly 78,000 clones, about 89% of them singletons. The sample originates from a study of blood T cell repertoires in COVID-19. Across the whole study: Sites across the United States, Italy and Spain contributed samples from acute and convalescent COVID-19. The analysed material was cDNA or gDNA that came from T cells, B-cell-depleted T cells, or PBMCs.

This CDR3 contains 15 residues. Trimming removed 5 bases at V and 4 bases at J, with 15 bases between. From germline, CDR1 is MNHEY and CDR2 SMNVEV (reference sequence). This TCR was recovered from a man between 60 and 75 years old with acute or convalescent COVID-19. The sample comprised peripheral blood. This sequence joins TRBV27 and TRBJ2-1; TRBD2 might be the D (7 bases). The CDR3 DNA reads TGTGCCAGCAGTGGGCCGGGGGGCGGGTACAATGAGCAGTTCTTC. Amino acid sequence: CASSGPGGGYNEQFF.